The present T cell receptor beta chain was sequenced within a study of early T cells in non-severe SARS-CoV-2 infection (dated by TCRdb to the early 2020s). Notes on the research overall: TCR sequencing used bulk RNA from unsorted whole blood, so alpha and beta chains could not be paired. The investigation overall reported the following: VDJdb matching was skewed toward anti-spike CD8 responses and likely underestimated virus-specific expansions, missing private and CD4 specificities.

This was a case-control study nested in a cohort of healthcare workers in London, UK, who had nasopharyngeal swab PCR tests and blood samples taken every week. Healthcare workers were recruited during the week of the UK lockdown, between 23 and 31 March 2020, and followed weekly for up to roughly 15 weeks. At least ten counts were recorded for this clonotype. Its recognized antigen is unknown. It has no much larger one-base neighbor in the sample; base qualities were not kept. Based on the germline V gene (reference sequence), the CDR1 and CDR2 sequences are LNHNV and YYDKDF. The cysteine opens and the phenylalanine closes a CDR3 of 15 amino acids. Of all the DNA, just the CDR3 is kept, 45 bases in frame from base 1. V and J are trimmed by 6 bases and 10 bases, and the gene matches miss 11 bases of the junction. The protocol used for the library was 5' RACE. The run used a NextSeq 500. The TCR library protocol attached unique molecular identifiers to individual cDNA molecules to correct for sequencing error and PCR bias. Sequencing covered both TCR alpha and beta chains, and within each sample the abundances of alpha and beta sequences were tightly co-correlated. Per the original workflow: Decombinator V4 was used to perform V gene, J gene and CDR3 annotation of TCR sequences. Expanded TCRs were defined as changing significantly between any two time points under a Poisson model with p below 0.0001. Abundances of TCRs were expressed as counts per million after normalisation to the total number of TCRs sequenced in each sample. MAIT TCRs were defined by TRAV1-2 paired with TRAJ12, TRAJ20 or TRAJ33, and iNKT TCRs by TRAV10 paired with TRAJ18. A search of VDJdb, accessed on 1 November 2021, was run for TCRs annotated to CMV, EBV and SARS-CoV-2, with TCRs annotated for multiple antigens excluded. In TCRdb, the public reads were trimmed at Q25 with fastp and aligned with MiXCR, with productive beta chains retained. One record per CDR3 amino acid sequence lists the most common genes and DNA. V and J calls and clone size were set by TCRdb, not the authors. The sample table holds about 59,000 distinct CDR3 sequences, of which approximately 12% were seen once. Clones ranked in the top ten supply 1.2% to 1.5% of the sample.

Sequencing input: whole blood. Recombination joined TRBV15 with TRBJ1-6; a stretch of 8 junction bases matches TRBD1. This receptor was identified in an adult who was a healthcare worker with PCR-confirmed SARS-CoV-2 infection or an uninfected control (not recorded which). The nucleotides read TGTGCCACCAGGGCTCCCGGGACAGGCGGGTCACCCCTCCACTTT. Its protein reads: CATRAPGTGGSPLHF.